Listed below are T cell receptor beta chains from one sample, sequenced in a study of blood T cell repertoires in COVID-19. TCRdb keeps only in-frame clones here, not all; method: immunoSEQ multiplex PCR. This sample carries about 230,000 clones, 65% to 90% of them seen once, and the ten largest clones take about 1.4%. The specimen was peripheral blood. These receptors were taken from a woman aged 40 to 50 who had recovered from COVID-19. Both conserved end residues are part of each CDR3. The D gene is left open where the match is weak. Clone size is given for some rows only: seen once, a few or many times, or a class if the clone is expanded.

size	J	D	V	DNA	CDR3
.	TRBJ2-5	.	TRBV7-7	TGTGCTAGCAGCTTAGACAGAGAGACCCAGTACTTC	CASSLDRETQYF
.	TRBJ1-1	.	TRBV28	TGTGCCAGCAGATCCCGTAGCACTGAAGCTTTCTTT	CASRSRSTEAFF
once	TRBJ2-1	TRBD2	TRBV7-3	TGTGCCAGCGGGCGGGGGGTCTACAATGAGCAGTTCTTC	CASGRGVYNEQFF
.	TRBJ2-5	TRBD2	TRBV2	TGTGCCAGCAGTGGGGGGGGATTCCAAGAGACCCAGTACTTC	CASSGGGFQETQYF
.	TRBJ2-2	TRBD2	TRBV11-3	TGTGCCAGCAGCTTTATACTAGCGGGGGGGACCGGGGAGCTGTTTTTT	CASSFILAGGTGELFF
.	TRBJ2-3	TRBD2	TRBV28	TGTGCCAGCAGTCCGGGACTAGCGGGTTCCGTGGGCACAGATACGCAGTATTTT	CASSPGLAGSVGTDTQYF
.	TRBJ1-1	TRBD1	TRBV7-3	TGTGCCAGCAGCCGGGACAGGGAGGTTGCTGAAGCTTTCTTT	CASSRDREVAEAFF
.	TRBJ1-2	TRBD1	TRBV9	TGTGCCAGCAGCCAGGAGCCGGGACAGGGTTTGGGTACCTTC	CASSQEPGQGLGTF
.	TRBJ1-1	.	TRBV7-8	TGTGCCAGCAGCTCCCACAGGGAAAGGCGAGCTTTCTTT	CASSSHRERRAFF
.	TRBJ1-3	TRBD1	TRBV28	TGTGCCAGCAGTTCTCACGACAGGGGGACTGGAAACACCATATATTTT	CASSSHDRGTGNTIYF
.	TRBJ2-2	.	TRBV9	TGTGCCAGCAGCGTAGATAGGGGGTCCGGGGAGCTGTTTTTT	CASSVDRGSGELFF
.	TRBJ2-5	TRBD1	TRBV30	TGTGCCTGGAGTGTAGGGACAGGGTCTTCGGAGACCCAGTACTTC	CAWSVGTGSSETQYF
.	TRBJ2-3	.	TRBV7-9	TGTGCCAGCAGCCCCCGGACGGGAACCACAGATACGCAGTATTTT	CASSPRTGTTDTQYF
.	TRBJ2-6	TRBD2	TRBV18	TGTGCCAGCTCACCAATCCTAGCGGGGACCTCTGGGGCCAACGTCCTGACTTTC	CASSPILAGTSGANVLTF
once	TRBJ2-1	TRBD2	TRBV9	TGTGCCAGCAGCGTGACTAGCGGCATATACAATGAGCAGTTCTTC	CASSVTSGIYNEQFF
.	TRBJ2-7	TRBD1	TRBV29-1	TGCAGCGTCGCACAGGGGATGAGCTCCTACGAGCAGTACTTC	CSVAQGMSSYEQYF
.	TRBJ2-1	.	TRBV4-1	TGCGCCAGCAGCCAAGGGTTGTCCTTCGGGGGTACCTACAATGAGCAGTTCTTC	CASSQGLSFGGTYNEQFF
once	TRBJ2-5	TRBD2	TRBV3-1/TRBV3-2	TGTGCCAGCAGCCAAGTCGGGACTAGCGGGGATACCCAGTACTTC	CASSQVGTSGDTQYF
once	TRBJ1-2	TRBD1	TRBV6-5	TGTGCCAGCAGCTACGACAGGGAGGATGGCTACACCTTC	CASSYDREDGYTF
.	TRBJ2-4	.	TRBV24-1	TGTGCCACCAGTGATTTTAACGGAAACATTCAGTACTTC	CATSDFNGNIQYF
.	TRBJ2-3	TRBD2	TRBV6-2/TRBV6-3	TGTGCCAGCAGTTACTCGAACCTAGCGGGGGGCCCAGATACGCAGTATTTT	CASSYSNLAGGPDTQYF
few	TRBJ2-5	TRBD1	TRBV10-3	TGTGCCATCAGTATCGGACAGGGGTTCGGAGAGACCCAGTACTTC	CAISIGQGFGETQYF
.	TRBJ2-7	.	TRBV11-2	TGTGCCAGCAGCGTGGGAGCGGGCGAGCAGTACTTC	CASSVGAGEQYF
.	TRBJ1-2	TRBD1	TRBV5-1	TGCGCCAGCAGCTCGGACAGGACTGGCTACACCTTC	CASSSDRTGYTF
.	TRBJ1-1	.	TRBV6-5	TGTGCCAGCAGTTACTCTATAGAGGGAACTGAAGCTTTCTTT	CASSYSIEGTEAFF
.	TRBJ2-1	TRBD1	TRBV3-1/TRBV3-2	TGTGCCAGCAGCCAGATACCGGGACAGGGAGGCAATGAGCAGTTCTTC	CASSQIPGQGGNEQFF
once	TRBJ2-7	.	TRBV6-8	TGTGCCAGCATTCCCCCCCAGGGGCCCTTCTGCGAGCAGTACTTC	CASIPPQGPFCEQYF
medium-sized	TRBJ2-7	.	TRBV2	TGTGCCAGCAGTCGGGAAGGTCGGCAGTACTTC	CASSREGRQYF
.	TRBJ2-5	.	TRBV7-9	TGTGCCAGCAGCTTTTATGATATGGGGGCTCGGGAGACCCAGTACTTC	CASSFYDMGARETQYF
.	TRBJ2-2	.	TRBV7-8	TGTGCCAGCACCCGGCTGAGGGGGAGGAACACCGGGGAGCTGTTTTTT	CASTRLRGRNTGELFF
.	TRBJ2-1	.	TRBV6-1	TGTGCCAGCAGTGAGTTAAGGGGATGGAATGAGCAGTTCTTC	CASSELRGWNEQFF
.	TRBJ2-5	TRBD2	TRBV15	TGTGCCACCAGCGGATCGGGACTAGCACAAGAGACCCAGTACTTC	CATSGSGLAQETQYF
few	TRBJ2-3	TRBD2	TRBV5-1	TGCGCCAGCAGCTTGGGTGGTAGCGGGGCAACAGATACGCAGTATTTT	CASSLGGSGATDTQYF
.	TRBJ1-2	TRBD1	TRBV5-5	TGTGCCAGCAGCTTAGTGGACAGGGACATGGGTGGCTACACCTTC	CASSLVDRDMGGYTF
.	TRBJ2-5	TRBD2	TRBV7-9	TGTGCCAGCAGCTTATTTCTATATCTAGCGGGGGGTCGGCAAGAGACCCAGTACTTC	CASSLFLYLAGGRQETQYF
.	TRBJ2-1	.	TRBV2	TGTGCCAGCGACAGTCCCTACAATGAGCAGTTCTTC	CASDSPYNEQFF
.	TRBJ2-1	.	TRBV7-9	TGTGCCAGCAGCCGGTCGGGGTTCAATGAGCAGTTCTTC	CASSRSGFNEQFF
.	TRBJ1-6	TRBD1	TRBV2	TGTGCCAGCGGAGGGACAGAGAATTCACCCCTCCACTTT	CASGGTENSPLHF
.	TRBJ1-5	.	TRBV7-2	TGTGCCAGCAGCTTAGGCCCCTTGGACAGCTTCAATCAGCCCCAGCATTTT	CASSLGPLDSFNQPQHF
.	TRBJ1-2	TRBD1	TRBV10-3	TGTGCAATCAAGGGACAGGGGAACGGGGACTATGGCTACACCTTC	CAIKGQGNGDYGYTF
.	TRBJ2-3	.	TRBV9	TGTGCCAGCAGCGTAGGACTAGGGCCCACAGATACGCAGTATTTT	CASSVGLGPTDTQYF
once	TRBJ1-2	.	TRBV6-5	TGTGCCAGCAGAGCCGGGGGGCGTAGCTATGGCTACACCTTC	CASRAGGRSYGYTF
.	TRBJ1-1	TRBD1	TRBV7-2	TGTGCCAGCAGCTCTACGGGACAGAGCGAAGCTTTCTTT	CASSSTGQSEAFF
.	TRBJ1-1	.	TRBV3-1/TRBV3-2	TGTGCCAGCAGCCAGTCTCCCGCTAGACTGAACACTGAAGCTTTCTTT	CASSQSPARLNTEAFF
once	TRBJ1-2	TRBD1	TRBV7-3	TGTGCCAGCAGCTCAGGGGGTAACTATGGCTACACCTTC	CASSSGGNYGYTF
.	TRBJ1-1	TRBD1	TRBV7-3	TGTGCCAGCAGCACAGTTGGGGGACAGACTCCCGTTGAAGCTTTCTTT	CASSTVGGQTPVEAFF
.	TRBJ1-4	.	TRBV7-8	TGTGCCAGCAGCTTAGGGTCTGCAGGGACTAATGAAAAACTGTTTTTT	CASSLGSAGTNEKLFF
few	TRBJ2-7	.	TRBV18	TGTGCCAGCTCGGCTAGCTCCTACGAGCAGTACTTC	CASSASSYEQYF
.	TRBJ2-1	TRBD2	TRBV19	TGTGCCAGTAGTATATCCTGGCGGGGGGGCCATGAGCAGTTCTTC	CASSISWRGGHEQFF
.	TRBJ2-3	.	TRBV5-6	TGTGCCAGCAGCTCTAGCACAGATACGCAGTATTTT	CASSSSTDTQYF
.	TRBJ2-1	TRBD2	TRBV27	TGTGCCAGCTCTGTCTTAGCGGGGGTAAAAGATGAGCAGTTCTTC	CASSVLAGVKDEQFF
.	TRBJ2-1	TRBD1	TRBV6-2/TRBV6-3	TGTGCCAGCAGTTACTGGGACAGGGGCTATGAGCAGTTCTTC	CASSYWDRGYEQFF
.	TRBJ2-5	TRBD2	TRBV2	TGTGCCAGCAGTGGCAGCGGGGGCTACCAAGAGACCCAGTACTTC	CASSGSGGYQETQYF
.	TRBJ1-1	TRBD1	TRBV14	TGTGCCAGCAGTCAGACAGGGACAGTCCCTGAAGCTTTCTTT	CASSQTGTVPEAFF
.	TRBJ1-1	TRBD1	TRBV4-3	TGCGCCAGCAGCCGAGGAAGGGGGACAGGTGCAATTAACACTGAAGCTTTCTTT	CASSRGRGTGAINTEAFF
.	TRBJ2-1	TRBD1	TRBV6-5	TGTGCCAGCAGTATGACAGGGACCTCTTACAATGAGCAGTTCTTC	CASSMTGTSYNEQFF
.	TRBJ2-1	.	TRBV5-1	TGCGCCAGCAGCTGGCAGGGGTACAATGAGCAGTTCTTC	CASSWQGYNEQFF
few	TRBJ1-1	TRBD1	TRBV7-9	TGTGCCAGCGGGGACAGAATGAACACTGAAGCTTTCTTT	CASGDRMNTEAFF
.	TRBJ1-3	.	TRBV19	TGTGCCAGTCAGGCACCTGGAAACACCATATATTTT	CASQAPGNTIYF
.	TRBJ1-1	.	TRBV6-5	TGTGCCAGCAGTTATGTTGGGGGCGCCACTGAAGCTTTCTTT	CASSYVGGATEAFF